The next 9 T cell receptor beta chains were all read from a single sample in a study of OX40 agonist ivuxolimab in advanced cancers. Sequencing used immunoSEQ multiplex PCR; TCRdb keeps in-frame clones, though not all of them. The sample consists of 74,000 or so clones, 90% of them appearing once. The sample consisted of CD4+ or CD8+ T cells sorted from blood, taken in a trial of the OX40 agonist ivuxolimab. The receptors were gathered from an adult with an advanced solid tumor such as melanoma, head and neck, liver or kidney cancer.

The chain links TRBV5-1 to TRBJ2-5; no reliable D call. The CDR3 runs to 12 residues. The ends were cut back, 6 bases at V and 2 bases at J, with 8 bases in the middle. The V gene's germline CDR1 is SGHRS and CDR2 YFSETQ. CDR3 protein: CASKLGQETQYF. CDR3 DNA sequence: TGCGCCAGCAAATTGGGACAAGAGACCCAGTACTTC.

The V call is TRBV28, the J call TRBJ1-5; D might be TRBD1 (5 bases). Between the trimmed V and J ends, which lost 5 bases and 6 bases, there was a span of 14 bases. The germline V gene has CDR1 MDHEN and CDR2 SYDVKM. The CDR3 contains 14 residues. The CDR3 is CASSLTVLSQPQHF. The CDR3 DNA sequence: TGTGCCAGCAGTCTGACAGTCCTCAGTCAGCCCCAGCATTTT.

CDR3 protein: CASSLERRAEQYF. As DNA, the CDR3 is TGTGCCAGCAGCTTGGAACGACGGGCCGAGCAGTACTTC. The chain recombines TRBV5-6 with TRBJ2-7, with D unclear. Germline-derived CDR1 and CDR2 are SGHDT and YYEEEE. V was cut by 0 bases and J by 6 bases, with 10 bases left in between. The CDR3 has 13 amino acids. Combining the CDR3 with reference TRBV5-6 and TRBJ2-7 gives the whole variable domain DAGVTQSPTHLIKTRGQQVTLRCSPKSGHDTVSWYQQALGQGPQFIFQYYEEEERQRGNFPDRFSGHQFPNYSSELNVNALLLGDSALYLCASSLERRAEQYFGPGTRLTVT.

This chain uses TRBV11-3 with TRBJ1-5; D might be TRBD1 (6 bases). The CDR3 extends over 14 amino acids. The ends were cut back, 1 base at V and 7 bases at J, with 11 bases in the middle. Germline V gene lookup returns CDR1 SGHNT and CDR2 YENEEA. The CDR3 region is CASSLAGVDQPQHF. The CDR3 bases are TGTGCCAGCAGCTTAGCAGGGGTGGACCAGCCCCAGCATTTT.

CDR3 nucleotide sequence: TGCAGCGTTGAAGCCGACCGGAGGTCTGGGGCTTTCTTT. Translation gives CSVEADRRSGAFF. The rearrangement joins TRBV29-1 to TRBJ1-1; no clear D gene. Germline values: CDR1 SQVTM, CDR2 ANQGSEA. The CDR3 extends over 13 amino acids. Trimming cost V 1 base and J 11 bases, with 17 bases left between them. Combining the CDR3 with reference TRBV29-1 and TRBJ1-1 gives the whole variable domain SAVISQKPSRDICQRGTSLTIQCQVDSQVTMMFWYRQQPGQSLTLIATANQGSEATYESGFVIDKFPISRPNLTFSTLTVSNMSPEDSSIYLCSVEADRRSGAFFGQGTRLTVV.

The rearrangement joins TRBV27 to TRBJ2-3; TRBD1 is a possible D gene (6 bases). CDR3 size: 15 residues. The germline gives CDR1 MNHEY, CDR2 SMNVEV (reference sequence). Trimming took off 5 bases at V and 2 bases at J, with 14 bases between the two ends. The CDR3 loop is CASSAMDSPTDTQYF. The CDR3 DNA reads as TGTGCCAGCAGTGCGATGGACAGCCCCACAGATACGCAGTATTTT.

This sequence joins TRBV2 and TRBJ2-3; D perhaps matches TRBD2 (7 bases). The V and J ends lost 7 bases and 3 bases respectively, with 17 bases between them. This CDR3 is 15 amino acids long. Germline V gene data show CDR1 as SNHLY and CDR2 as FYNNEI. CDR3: CASTPGGFTTDTQYF. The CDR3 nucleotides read TGTGCCAGCACCCCGGGGGGCTTCACGACAGATACGCAGTATTTT.

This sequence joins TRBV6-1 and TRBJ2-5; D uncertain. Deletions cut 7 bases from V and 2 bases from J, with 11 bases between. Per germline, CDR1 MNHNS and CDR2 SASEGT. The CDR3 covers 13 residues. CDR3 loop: CASTGDSQETQYF. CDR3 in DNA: TGTGCCAGCACCGGAGACTCTCAAGAGACCCAGTACTTC.

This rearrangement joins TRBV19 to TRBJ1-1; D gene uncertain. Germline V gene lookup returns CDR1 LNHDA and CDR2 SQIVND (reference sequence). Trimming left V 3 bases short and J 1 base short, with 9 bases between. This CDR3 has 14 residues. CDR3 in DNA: TGTGCCAGTAGTATGCGAGGGTCGAACACTGAAGCTTTCTTT. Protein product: CASSMRGSNTEAFF.